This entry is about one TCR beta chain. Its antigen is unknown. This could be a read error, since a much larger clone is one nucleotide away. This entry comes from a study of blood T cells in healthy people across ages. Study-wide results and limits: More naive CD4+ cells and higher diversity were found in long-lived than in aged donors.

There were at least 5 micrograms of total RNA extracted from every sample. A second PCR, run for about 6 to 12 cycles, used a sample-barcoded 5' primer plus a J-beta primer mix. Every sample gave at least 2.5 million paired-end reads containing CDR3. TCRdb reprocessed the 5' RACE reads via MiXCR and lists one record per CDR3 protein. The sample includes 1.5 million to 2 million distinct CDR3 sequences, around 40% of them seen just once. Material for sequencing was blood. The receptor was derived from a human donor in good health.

The chain's CDR3 is CATSEPGPSIQYF. In nucleotides, the CDR3 is TGTGCCACCAGTGAACCGGGACCTAGCATTCAGTACTTC. This chain connects TRBV10-3 to TRBJ2-7; either TRBD1 or TRBD2 may supply D (5 bases each). The J call may be incorrect, as the DNA end agrees better with TRBJ2-4. Per germline, CDR1 ENHRY and CDR2 SYGVKD. The CDR3 extends over 13 amino acids.